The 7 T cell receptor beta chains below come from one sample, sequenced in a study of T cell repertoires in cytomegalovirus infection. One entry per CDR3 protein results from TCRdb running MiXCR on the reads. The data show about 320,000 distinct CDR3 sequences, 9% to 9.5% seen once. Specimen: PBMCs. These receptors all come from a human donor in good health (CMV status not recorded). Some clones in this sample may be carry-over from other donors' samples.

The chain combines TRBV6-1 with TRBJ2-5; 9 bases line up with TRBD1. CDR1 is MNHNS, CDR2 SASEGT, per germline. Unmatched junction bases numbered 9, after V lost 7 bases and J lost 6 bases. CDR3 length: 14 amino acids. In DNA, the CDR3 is TGTGCCAGCACCTACACAGGGGGCATCAAGACCCAGTACTTC. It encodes CASTYTGGIKTQYF.

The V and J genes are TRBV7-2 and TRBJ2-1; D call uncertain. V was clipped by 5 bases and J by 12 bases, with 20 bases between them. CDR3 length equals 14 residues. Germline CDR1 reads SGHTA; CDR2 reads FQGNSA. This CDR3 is CASSLRTGPGGQFF. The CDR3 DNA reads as TGTGCCAGCAGCCTAAGGACGGGTCCCGGTGGGCAGTTCTTC. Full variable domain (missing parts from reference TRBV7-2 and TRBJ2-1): GAGVSQSPSNKVTEKGKDVELRCDPISGHTALYWYRQSLGQGLEFLIYFQGNSAPDKSGLPSDRFSAERTGGSVSTLTIQRTQQEDSAVYLCASSLRTGPGGQFFGPGTRLTVL.

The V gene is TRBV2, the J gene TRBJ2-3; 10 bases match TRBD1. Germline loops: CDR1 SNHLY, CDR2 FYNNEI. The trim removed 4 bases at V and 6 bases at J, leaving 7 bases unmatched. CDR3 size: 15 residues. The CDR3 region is CASSGRTGGTDTQYF. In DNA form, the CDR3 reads TGTGCCAGCAGTGGAAGGACAGGGGGTACTGATACGCAGTATTTT.

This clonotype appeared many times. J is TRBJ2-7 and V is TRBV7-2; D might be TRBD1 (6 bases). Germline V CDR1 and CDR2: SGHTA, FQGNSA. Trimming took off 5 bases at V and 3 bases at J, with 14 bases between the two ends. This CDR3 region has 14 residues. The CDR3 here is CASSRGTRGYEQYF. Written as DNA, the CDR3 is TGTGCCAGCAGCCGAGGGACACGGGGCTACGAGCAGTACTTC.

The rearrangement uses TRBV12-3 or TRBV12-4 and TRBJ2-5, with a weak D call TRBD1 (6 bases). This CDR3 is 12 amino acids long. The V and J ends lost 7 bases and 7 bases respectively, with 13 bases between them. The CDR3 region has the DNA TGTGCCAGCACCGTCAAAGGGGGGACCCAGTACTTC. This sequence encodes CASTVKGGTQYF.

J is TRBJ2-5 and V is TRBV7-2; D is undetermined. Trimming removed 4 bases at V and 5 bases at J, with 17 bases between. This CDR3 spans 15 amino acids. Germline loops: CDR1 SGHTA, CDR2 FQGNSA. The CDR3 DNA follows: TGTGCCAGCAGCTCTCAAATTCTGTCCCGGGAGACCCAGTACTTC. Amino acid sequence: CASSSQILSRETQYF.

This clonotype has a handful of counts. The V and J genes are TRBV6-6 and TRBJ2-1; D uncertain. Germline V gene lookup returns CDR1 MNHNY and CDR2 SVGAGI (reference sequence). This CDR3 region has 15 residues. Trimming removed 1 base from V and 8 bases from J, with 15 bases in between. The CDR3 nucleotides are TGTGCCAGCAGTTACTTTTCGACGGACGGCGATGAGCAGTTCTTC. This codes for CASSYFSTDGDEQFF.